The next 21 T cell receptor beta chains were all read from a single sample in a study of T cell changes during pregnancy in multiple sclerosis. Only in-frame clones appear in the TCRdb table, and some are missing; sequencing was by immunoSEQ multiplex PCR. The data hold over 70,000 clones, with approximately 90% observed a single time. The sequenced sample was peripheral blood, obtained in the first trimester of pregnancy. The receptors derive from a female donor in good health, enrolled as a control in a pregnancy study.

The chain is built from TRBV4-1 and TRBJ1-5; D may be TRBD1 (6 bases). This CDR3 spans 15 amino acids. Between the trimmed V and J ends, which lost 0 bases and 8 bases, there was a span of 14 bases. Germline loops: CDR1 MGHRA, CDR2 YSYEKL. The CDR3 reads CASSQDRGGDEPQHF. The CDR3 DNA reads TGCGCCAGCAGCCAAGACCGAGGGGGGGATGAGCCCCAGCATTTT.

The chain is built from TRBV28 and TRBJ1-4; 10 bases are a match to TRBD1. V lost 5 bases to trimming and J lost 6 bases; unmatched junction nucleotides: 18. The germline gives CDR1 MDHEN, CDR2 SYDVKM. This CDR3 has 19 amino acids. CDR3 loop: CASSLKRDRGDLVDEKLFF. The CDR3 DNA reads as TGTGCCAGCAGTCTAAAACGGGACAGGGGTGACTTGGTCGATGAAAAACTGTTTTTT.

The chain has TRBV27 and TRBJ2-1; TRBD2 agrees at 14 bases. Germline assignment: CDR1 MNHEY and CDR2 SMNVEV (reference sequence). This CDR3 spans 15 amino acids. With V trimmed by 7 bases and J by 10 bases, 9 bases remained unmatched. CDR3 amino acids: CASKIRLAGGREQFF. The DNA for the CDR3 is TGTGCCAGCAAGATCCGACTAGCGGGGGGGCGCGAGCAGTTCTTC.

The genes are TRBV7-9 and TRBJ2-1, with a possible D match to TRBD1 (5 bases). Trimming left V 2 bases short and J 10 bases short, with 9 bases between. Germline CDR1 reads SEHNR; CDR2 reads FQNEAQ (reference sequence). The CDR3 consists of 12 residues. The chain's CDR3 is CASSLPRTEQFF. CDR3 in DNA: TGTGCCAGCAGCTTACCCCGGACAGAGCAGTTCTTC.

The chain links TRBV4-1 to TRBJ2-3, with 10 bases lining up with TRBD2. The trim removed 2 bases at V and 5 bases at J, leaving 7 bases unmatched. CDR1 and CDR2 (germline): MGHRA, YSYEKL. The CDR3 sequence is 16 residues long. The CDR3 nucleotides are TGCGCCAGCAGCCAAAGAGCGGGGGGGCCTATAGATACGCAGTATTTT. It translates to CASSQRAGGPIDTQYF.

The chain joins TRBV9 to TRBJ2-2; 8 positions agree with TRBD1. The CDR3 has 13 residues. Germline V lookup: CDR1 SGDLS, CDR2 YYNGEE. The V segment lost 5 bases and the J segment 6 bases; nucleotides outside the gene matches: 3. DNA of the CDR3: TGTGCCAGCAGGGAACAGGGGGCCGGGGAGCTGTTTTTT. Protein product: CASREQGAGELFF. Looking up the rest from reference TRBV9 and TRBJ2-2 gives the full variable domain: DSGVTQTPKHLITATGQRVTLRCSPRSGDLSVYWYQQSLDQGLQFLIQYYNGEERAKGNILERFSAQQFPDLHSELNLSSLELGDSALYFCASREQGAGELFFGEGSRLTVL.

The CDR3 nucleotides read TGCGCCAGCAGCCCGGGAGGGACCCAGAACACTGAAGCTTTCTTT. This sequence encodes CASSPGGTQNTEAFF. V usage is TRBV5-1 and J usage is TRBJ1-1; possible D gene TRBD1, 5 bases. With 4 bases removed from V and 1 base from J, the gap between germline ends came to 14 bases. This CDR3 is built from 15 residues. Germline V gene lookup returns CDR1 SGHRS and CDR2 YFSETQ.

As DNA, the CDR3 is TGTGCCAGCAGCGCCAGTCTGACTAGCGGGGGATACAATGAGCAGTTCTTC. It specifies CASSASLTSGGYNEQFF. The rearrangement uses TRBV9 and TRBJ2-1; TRBD2 matches 12 bases. With 3 bases clipped from V and 4 bases from J, the junction kept 8 bases outside the gene matches. CDR1 and CDR2 (germline): SGDLS, YYNGEE. The CDR3 contains 17 residues.

J is TRBJ1-5 and V is TRBV5-8; TRBD1 might be the D (6 bases). The CDR3 sequence is 16 residues long. The ends were cut back, 4 bases at V and 7 bases at J, with 21 bases in the middle. Germline-derived CDR1 and CDR2 are SGHTS and YDEGEE. The CDR3 region has the DNA TGTGCCAGCAGCGCCGGCCAGCGGGGGGCAAGACAGCCCCAGCATTTT. Translation gives CASSAGQRGARQPQHF.

The gene calls are TRBV9 and TRBJ1-4; perhaps TRBD1 as D (6 bases). Germline values: CDR1 SGDLS, CDR2 YYNGEE. CDR3 size: 15 residues. V was pared by 0 bases and J by 8 bases, with 14 bases between. CDR3 protein: CASSVGQGPQEKLFF. CDR3 in DNA: TGTGCCAGCAGCGTAGGTCAGGGGCCACAGGAAAAACTGTTTTTT.

This chain joins TRBV9 and TRBJ2-1; no definite D call. The CDR3 is 14 amino acids. With 0 bases removed from V and 3 bases from J, the gap between germline ends came to 7 bases. Germline V gene data show CDR1 as SGDLS and CDR2 as YYNGEE. The chain's CDR3 is CASSVARFYNEQFF. The CDR3, as DNA: TGTGCCAGCAGCGTAGCTAGGTTCTACAATGAGCAGTTCTTC.

The rearrangement uses TRBV6-6 and TRBJ2-1; D is perhaps TRBD1 (6 bases). This CDR3 is 12 amino acids long. Germline V lookup: CDR1 MNHNY, CDR2 SVGAGI (reference sequence). The V gene lost 7 bases and the J gene lost 9 bases, with 13 bases spanning the gap. In DNA, the CDR3 is TGTGCCAGCACAGGGGAGCCGGGTGAGCAGTTCTTC. Amino acid sequence: CASTGEPGEQFF.

This chain joins TRBV7-9 and TRBJ1-2; TRBD1 matches at 7 bases. Germline V gene lookup returns CDR1 SEHNR and CDR2 FQNEAQ (reference sequence). Trimming removed 1 base from V and 3 bases from J; junction bases left unmatched: 8. This CDR3 is built from 16 residues. CDR3 nucleotide sequence: TGTGCCAGCAGCTTAGAGGTTAAGGGGGCTGACTATGGCTACACCTTC. Amino acid sequence: CASSLEVKGADYGYTF.

The V gene is TRBV9, the J gene TRBJ1-1, with a possible D match to TRBD1 (6 bases). CDR1 is SGDLS, CDR2 YYNGEE, per germline. The CDR3 spans 12 residues. The germline V and J ends were trimmed by 3 bases and 7 bases, with 10 bases remaining between them. The CDR3 loop is CASSADSYEAFF. CDR3 DNA sequence: TGTGCCAGCAGCGCGGACAGCTATGAAGCTTTCTTT.

This chain joins TRBV6-5 and TRBJ2-3; TRBD1 matches 7 bases. CDR1 and CDR2 from the germline V gene are MNHEY and SVGAGI. The CDR3 has 15 residues. The V segment lost 3 bases and the J segment 3 bases; nucleotides outside the gene matches: 6. For the CDR3, the DNA is TGTGCCAGCAGTTATACCACAGGGGTAACAGATACGCAGTATTTT. Translation: CASSYTTGVTDTQYF.

The CDR3 sequence: CASSLLGPPNSPLHF. The CDR3 DNA sequence: TGTGCCAGCAGTCTACTCGGTCCACCAAATTCACCCCTCCACTTT. This chain connects TRBV27 to TRBJ1-6, with D unresolved. V lost 5 bases and J 7 bases, leaving 15 bases between the germline ends. This CDR3 spans 15 amino acids. Germline V lookup: CDR1 MNHEY, CDR2 SMNVEV (reference sequence).

The chain recombines TRBV7-2 with TRBJ2-1; TRBD2 matches 12 bases. Germline V CDR1 and CDR2: SGHTA, FQGNSA. Trimming at V came to 5 bases and at J to 1 base, leaving 12 bases not matched to a gene. The CDR3 sequence is 19 residues long. DNA of the CDR3: TGTGCCAGCAGCCCCGCGGCTAGCGGGGGGGCGGGATCCTACAATGAGCAGTTCTTC. It specifies CASSPAASGGAGSYNEQFF. The variable domain in full, with the rest retrieved from reference TRBV7-2 and TRBJ2-1, is GAGVSQSPSNKVTEKGKDVELRCDPISGHTALYWYRQSLGQGLEFLIYFQGNSAPDKSGLPSDRFSAERTGGSVSTLTIQRTQQEDSAVYLCASSPAASGGAGSYNEQFFGPGTRLTVL.

The chain joins TRBV4-3 to TRBJ2-7, with D possibly matching TRBD1 (5 bases). V lost 3 bases and J 3 bases, leaving 12 bases between the germline ends. Per germline, CDR1 LGHNA and CDR2 YSLEER. The CDR3 runs to 14 residues. The CDR3: CASSHSAGNYEQYF. The CDR3 bases are TGCGCCAGCAGCCATTCCGCAGGGAACTACGAGCAGTACTTC.

The chain uses TRBV4-2 and TRBJ1-5; tentatively, D is TRBD1 (5 bases). V dropped 0 bases and J dropped 6 bases, with 15 bases sitting between them. This CDR3 is 16 amino acids long. Germline V gives CDR1 LGHNA, CDR2 YNFKEQ. Here the CDR3 reads CASSQEGGGRFQPQHF. CDR3 DNA: TGTGCCAGCAGCCAAGAGGGCGGGGGACGGTTTCAGCCCCAGCATTTT.

CDR3 nucleotide sequence: TGTGCCAGTAGCGCCGGGACAGGGATTTCTTTGAGTGAAAAACTGTTTTTT. This translates into CASSAGTGISLSEKLFF. V usage is TRBV19 and J usage is TRBJ1-4; TRBD1 matches 9 bases. V shed 6 bases, J shed 7 bases, and the junction held 15 bases outside the gene matches. Germline V gene data show CDR1 as LNHDA and CDR2 as SQIVND (reference sequence). The CDR3 length is 17 residues.

The chain is built from TRBV7-6 and TRBJ1-1; possible D gene TRBD1, 6 bases. Germline V gives CDR1 SGHVS, CDR2 FNYEAQ. V lost 5 bases, J lost 0 bases, and 19 bases lay in between. This CDR3 has 17 amino acids. This CDR3 is CASSERAQGSMNTEAFF. As DNA, the CDR3 is TGTGCCAGCAGCGAAAGGGCTCAGGGGAGTATGAACACTGAAGCTTTCTTT.